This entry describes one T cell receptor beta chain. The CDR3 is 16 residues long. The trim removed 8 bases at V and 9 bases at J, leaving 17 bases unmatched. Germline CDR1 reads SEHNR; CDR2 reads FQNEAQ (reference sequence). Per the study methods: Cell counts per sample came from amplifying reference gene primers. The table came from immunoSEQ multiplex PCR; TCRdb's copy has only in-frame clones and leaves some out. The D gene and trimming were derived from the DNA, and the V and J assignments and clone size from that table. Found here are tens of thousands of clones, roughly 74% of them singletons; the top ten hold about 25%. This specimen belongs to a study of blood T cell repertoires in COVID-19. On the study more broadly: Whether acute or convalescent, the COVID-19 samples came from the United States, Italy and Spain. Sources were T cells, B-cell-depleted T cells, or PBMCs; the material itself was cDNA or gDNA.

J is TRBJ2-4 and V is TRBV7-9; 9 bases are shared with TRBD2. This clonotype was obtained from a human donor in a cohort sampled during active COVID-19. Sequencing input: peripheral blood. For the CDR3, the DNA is TGTGCCAGCGGACCTTCGGGCGGGAGGGCCTTAGCCATTCAGTACTTC. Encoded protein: CASGPSGGRALAIQYF.